Shown below are 28 T cell receptor beta chains from a single sample sequenced in a study of T cells in Graves' hyperthyroidism and ophthalmopathy (dated by TCRdb to about 2019). The library was obtained by multiplex PCR. TCRdb names Illumina HiSeq 2000 as the instrument used. TCR beta CDR3 regions were amplified from RNA transcripts. A first-round RT-PCR of the TCR CDR3 used the HTBI primer set with the Qiagen OneStep RT-PCR kit. TCRdb reprocessed the public reads (quality trimming at Q25 with fastp, clone calling with MiXCR) and kept in-frame beta chains. Duplicate CDR3 protein sequences are folded into a single record with the most common DNA and genes. The sample table shows nearly 600,000 distinct CDR3 sequences, and 13% to 15% are seen once. The ten largest clones represent about 6.6% of the sample. The source material was blood. These receptor sequences come from a woman younger than 30 with Graves' ophthalmopathy.

CDR3 loop: CASSLGHNNSPLHF. Here the CDR3 DNA reads TGTGCCAGCAGTTTGGGACACAATAATTCACCCCTCCACTTT. V is TRBV12-3 or TRBV12-4 and J is TRBJ1-6; D might be TRBD1 (6 bases). The CDR3 has 14 amino acids. Trimming pared 3 bases from V and 5 bases from J, leaving 8 bases between.

This clonotype is labeled as large. The chain uses TRBV2 and TRBJ2-7; 7 nucleotides line up with TRBD1. The CDR3 is 17 amino acids. V lost 2 bases, J lost 1 base, and 11 bases stayed unmatched. In germline, CDR1 is SNHLY, CDR2 FYNNEI. CDR3 residues: CASSEPPATGSSYEQYF. The CDR3 DNA sequence: TGTGCCAGCAGTGAACCCCCCGCGACAGGGAGTTCCTACGAGCAGTACTTC.

The table lists this clonotype with many counts. The rearrangement joins TRBV29-1 to TRBJ2-3; TRBD2 aligns across 7 bases. The CDR3 totals 14 residues. The J segment lost 3 bases and the V segment lost 4 bases, leaving 7 bases of the junction unmatched. From germline, CDR1 is SQVTM and CDR2 ANQGSEA. The CDR3 reads CSVAGAGWTDTQYF. The DNA for the CDR3 is TGCAGCGTTGCGGGAGCGGGATGGACAGATACGCAGTATTTT.

The rearrangement uses TRBV6-5 and TRBJ2-6; weak D call: TRBD1 (7 bases). This CDR3 region has 19 residues. Germline V lookup: CDR1 MNHEY, CDR2 SVGAGI. Trimming stripped 2 bases from V and 0 bases from J, with 17 bases between. CDR3 nucleotide sequence: TGTGCCAGCAGTTACGCCGTTGGAGGGGGCCTCTCTGGGGCCAACGTCCTGACTTTC. Translation: CASSYAVGGGLSGANVLTF.

The chain links TRBV6-5 to TRBJ2-7; D remains ambiguous. The V end was cut by 6 bases, the J end by 0 bases, with 15 bases between. Germline CDR1 and CDR2: MNHEY and SVGAGI. This CDR3 is built from 15 residues. The CDR3 nucleotides read TGTGCCAGCAGCACCCCCGGGCGGAGCTCCTACGAGCAGTACTTC. Protein product: CASSTPGRSSYEQYF.

This clonotype was counted ten times or more. The junction shows a germline mismatch at one end, possibly a read error. The rearrangement uses TRBV7-7 and TRBJ2-3; 10 positions match TRBD2. The germline V gene has CDR1 SSHAT and CDR2 FNYEAQ (reference sequence). The CDR3 consists of 15 residues. CDR3 amino acids: CASSLGLAGEDTQYF. The CDR3 nucleotides read TGTGCTAGCAGCTTAGGGCTAGCGGGAGAAGATACGCAGTATTTT. Based on the CDR3 plus reference TRBV7-7 and TRBJ2-3, the full variable domain is GAGVSQSPRYKVTKRGQDVTLRCDPISSHATLYWYQQALGQGPEFLTYFNYEAQPDKSGLPSDRFSAERPEGSISTLTIQRTEQRDSAMYRCASSLGLAGEDTQYFGPGTRLTVL.

This clonotype appeared many times. The chain couples TRBV7-9 to TRBJ2-1; TRBD1 matches at 9 bases. V shed 5 bases and J 9 bases; nucleotides not matched to a gene: 8. There are 14 residues in the CDR3. From germline, CDR1 is SEHNR and CDR2 FQNEAQ (reference sequence). DNA of the CDR3: TGTGCCAGCAGCGTTACAGGGGGCGAGGGTGAGCAGTTCTTC. Translating gives CASSVTGGEGEQFF.

In its sample, this clonotype was seen many times. The J gene is TRBJ2-1, the V gene TRBV27, with D perhaps TRBD1 (5 bases). Per germline, CDR1 MNHEY and CDR2 SMNVEV (reference sequence). V was shortened by 2 bases and J by 8 bases, with 13 bases between the two germline ends. This CDR3 comprises 14 residues. The CDR3 coding sequence is TGTGCCAGCAGTTTAGGGGCCGCTAGTCATGAGCAGTTCTTC. It yields the protein CASSLGAASHEQFF.

Ten or more counts support this clonotype. This chain connects TRBV20-1 to TRBJ2-3, with D hard to call. V was cut by 2 bases and J by 2 bases, with 14 bases left in between. The germline V gene has CDR1 DFQATT and CDR2 SNEGSKA (reference sequence). CDR3 length: 15 amino acids. CDR3 residues: CSARRIGELTDTQYF. The CDR3 bases are TGCAGTGCTAGACGTATAGGCGAGCTCACAGATACGCAGTATTTT.

This clonotype appeared once. V usage is TRBV4-3 and J usage is TRBJ2-1; perhaps TRBD1 as D (6 bases). Trimming cost V 0 bases and J 2 bases, with 14 bases left between them. This CDR3 region has 17 residues. Germline CDR1 and CDR2: LGHNA and YSLEER. The CDR3, as DNA: TGCGCCAGCAGCCAAGATCAGGCAGGGGATACCTACAATGAGCAGTTCTTC. It translates to CASSQDQAGDTYNEQFF.

This clonotype was observed at least ten times. The gene calls are TRBV6-2 or TRBV6-3 and TRBJ2-3; 10 nucleotides line up with TRBD1. The CDR3 is 19 residues long. V shed 5 bases, J shed 4 bases, and the junction held 18 bases outside the gene matches. Germline V gives CDR1 MNHEY, CDR2 SVGEGT. The CDR3 DNA reads TGTGCCAGCAGTCTACGACGGGACAGGGGTTTAGCCCTCCCAGATACGCAGTATTTT. It yields the protein CASSLRRDRGLALPDTQYF.

J is TRBJ2-5 and V is TRBV2; possibly TRBD1 or TRBD2 for D (5 bases each). The CDR3 totals 13 residues. From germline, CDR1 is SNHLY and CDR2 FYNNEI. V was pared by 5 bases and J by 7 bases, with 14 bases between. CDR3 coding DNA: TGTGCCAGCAGTATGGGACGGGTTGTGACCCAGTACTTC. Translating it yields CASSMGRVVTQYF.

Concerning this clonotype: An end of the junction does not agree with germline; a read error may underlie this. The chain uses TRBV2 and TRBJ2-1; D not certain. CDR3 length: 13 residues. Germline V lookup: CDR1 SNHLY, CDR2 FYNNEI. CDR3 protein: CTSSDPGDNEQFF. The CDR3 nucleotides read TGTACCAGCAGTGACCCTGGGGACAATGAGCAGTTCTTC.

The rearrangement joins TRBV19 to TRBJ2-1; 16 bases line up with TRBD2. The CDR3 extends over 19 amino acids. Germline CDR1 is LNHDA and CDR2 is SQIVND (reference sequence). V shed 3 bases and J 2 bases; nucleotides not matched to a gene: 7. The DNA of the CDR3 is TGTGCCAGTAGTATCAGGGGACTAGCGGGAGGGAAGGCCTACAATGAGCAGTTCTTC. Amino acids: CASSIRGLAGGKAYNEQFF.

This clonotype was detected many times. This chain joins TRBV18 and TRBJ2-1, with 14 nucleotides matching TRBD2. In germline, CDR1 is KGHSH, CDR2 LQKENI. J gave up 7 bases and V 3 bases, and 5 bases lay outside the gene matches. The CDR3 has 16 residues. The CDR3 DNA reads as TGTGCCAGCTCACCTCGACTAGCGGGAGGGGAGAATGAGCAGTTCTTC. This translates into CASSPRLAGGENEQFF. Based on the CDR3 plus reference TRBV18 and TRBJ2-1, the full variable domain is NAGVMQNPRHLVRRRGQEARLRCSPMKGHSHVYWYRQLPEEGLKFMVYLQKENIIDESGMPKERFSAEFPKEGPSILRIQQVVRGDSAAYFCASSPRLAGGENEQFFGPGTRLTVL.

The chain has TRBV29-1 and TRBJ2-2; TRBD2 matches at 9 bases. The CDR3 sequence is 14 residues long. The V gene's germline CDR1 is SQVTM and CDR2 ANQGSEA. Trimming at V came to 7 bases and at J to 4 bases, leaving 7 bases not matched to a gene. The CDR3 DNA reads TGCAGCGCCTGGACTAGCGAGAGCACCGGGGAGCTGTTTTTT. It translates to CSAWTSESTGELFF.

This clonotype was seen ten or more times. The gene calls are TRBV3-1 and TRBJ1-2; D ambiguous. V lost 1 base to trimming and J lost 6 bases, with 9 bases between them. This CDR3 has 13 residues. CDR1 and CDR2 (germline): LGHDT, YNNKEL (reference sequence). CDR3 sequence: CASSQASKNGYTF. The CDR3 region has the DNA TGTGCCAGCAGCCAAGCCAGCAAGAATGGCTACACCTTC.

This clonotype was recorded many times. The chain joins TRBV30 to TRBJ1-3, with D unclear. The CDR3 sequence is 12 residues long. Trimming pared 5 bases from V and 4 bases from J, leaving 9 bases between. Germline lookup yields CDR1 GTSNPN and CDR2 SVGIG (reference sequence). Here the CDR3 DNA reads TGTGCCTGGTTCTACAGAGGAAACACCATATATTTT. Residues: CAWFYRGNTIYF. The complete variable domain, with remaining parts taken from reference TRBV30 and TRBJ1-3, reads SQTIHQWPATLVQPVGSPLSLECTVEGTSNPNLYWYRQAAGRGLQLLFYSVGIGQISSEVPQNLSASRPQDRQFILSSKKLLLSDSGFYLCAWFYRGNTIYFGEGSWLTVV.

This clonotype was seen only a few times. The rearrangement joins TRBV7-3 to TRBJ1-2; D unresolved. Germline V gives CDR1 SGHTA, CDR2 FQGTGA. The CDR3 has 14 residues. V shed 5 bases and J shed 4 bases, with 14 bases lying between them. This chain's CDR3 is CASSLNEDGYGYTF. CDR3 DNA: TGTGCCAGCAGCCTAAATGAGGACGGCTATGGCTACACCTTC.

This rearrangement joins TRBV9 to TRBJ2-7, with D perhaps TRBD1 (6 bases). V was trimmed by 4 bases and J by 6 bases, leaving 17 bases between them. CDR3 length: 14 residues. The germline V gene has CDR1 SGDLS and CDR2 YYNGEE. The CDR3 DNA follows: TGTGCCAGCAGCTTGGGGGCCAGGGGAAGCGAGCAGTACTTC. Translating it yields CASSLGARGSEQYF. The variable domain in full, with the rest retrieved from reference TRBV9 and TRBJ2-7, is DSGVTQTPKHLITATGQRVTLRCSPRSGDLSVYWYQQSLDQGLQFLIQYYNGEERAKGNILERFSAQQFPDLHSELNLSSLELGDSALYFCASSLGARGSEQYFGPGTRLTVT.

At least ten counts were recorded for this clonotype. The chain joins TRBV11-2 to TRBJ2-5; D is ambiguous. This CDR3 region has 14 residues. Per the germline V gene, CDR1 is SGHAT and CDR2 is FQNNGV. V was shortened by 1 base and J by 3 bases, with 9 bases between the two germline ends. The CDR3 nucleotides read TGTGCCAGCAGCTTAGCAGAGATCAAAGAGACCCAGTACTTC. It is translated as CASSLAEIKETQYF. Looking up the rest from reference TRBV11-2 and TRBJ2-5 gives the full variable domain: EAGVAQSPRYKIIEKRQSVAFWCNPISGHATLYWYQQILGQGPKLLIQFQNNGVVDDSQLPKDRFSAERLKGVDSTLKIQPAKLEDSAVYLCASSLAEIKETQYFGPGTRLLVL.

This clonotype was observed at least ten times. The CDR3 protein is CASSLLGQGAMNTEAFF. CDR3 DNA: TGTGCCAGCAGCCTCCTGGGACAGGGGGCCATGAACACTGAAGCTTTCTTT. The chain combines TRBV27 with TRBJ1-1; 12 bases match TRBD1. The V segment lost 6 bases and the J segment 0 bases; nucleotides outside the gene matches: 8. The CDR3 loop spans 17 amino acids. From germline, CDR1 is MNHEY and CDR2 SMNVEV (reference sequence).

This clonotype came up many times. The gene calls are TRBV4-3 and TRBJ2-2; TRBD1 might be the D (6 bases). This CDR3 contains 18 residues. Germline CDR1 LGHNA, CDR2 YSLEER. V was pared by 0 bases and J by 1 base, with 15 bases between. DNA for the CDR3: TGCGCCAGCAGCCAAGACCTCGTGGGGGCCCTGAACACCGGGGAGCTGTTTTTT. Translated: CASSQDLVGALNTGELFF.

The chain uses TRBV6-5 and TRBJ2-7, with a weak D call TRBD1 (6 bases). CDR1 is MNHEY, CDR2 SVGAGI, per germline. Trimming took off 0 bases at V and 2 bases at J, with 11 bases between the two ends. This CDR3 is 15 amino acids long. This CDR3 is CASSYSGALPYEQYF. The CDR3 region has the DNA TGTGCCAGCAGTTACTCGGGGGCCCTCCCCTACGAGCAGTACTTC.

V gene TRBV5-1 combines with J gene TRBJ1-2, with D possibly TRBD1 on 5 matching bases. The CDR3 loop spans 16 amino acids. V was clipped by 2 bases and J by 4 bases, with 18 bases between them. Germline loops: CDR1 SGHRS, CDR2 YFSETQ. CDR3 in amino acids: CASSLGDQGRFYGYTF. CDR3 nucleotide sequence: TGCGCCAGCAGCTTAGGGGACCAGGGTAGATTCTATGGCTACACCTTC.

The rearrangement links TRBV5-1 to TRBJ2-5; weak D call: TRBD1 (6 bases). Germline V gene sequence: CDR1 SGHRS, CDR2 YFSETQ. The CDR3 contains 15 residues. Trimming left V 0 bases short and J 1 base short, with 10 bases between. The CDR3 DNA is TGCGCCAGCAGCTTGGGGACAGTGTTCCAAGAGACCCAGTACTTC. It is translated as CASSLGTVFQETQYF.

This clonotype was seen repeatedly, ten times or more. The chain couples TRBV3-1 to TRBJ2-7; D ambiguous. This CDR3 is 12 amino acids long. Germline V CDR1 and CDR2: LGHDT, YNNKEL (reference sequence). V dropped 0 bases and J dropped 5 bases, with 5 bases sitting between them. CDR3 in amino acids: CASSQDSHEQYF. The CDR3 DNA follows: TGTGCCAGCAGCCAAGATTCACACGAGCAGTACTTC.

There are many counts of this clonotype. This chain joins TRBV20-1 and TRBJ2-1, with TRBD2 matching over 9 bases. V dropped 5 bases and J dropped 3; count of bases not matched to a gene: 8. The germline V gene has CDR1 DFQATT and CDR2 SNEGSKA (reference sequence). The CDR3 length is 15 residues. CDR3 sequence: CSAGISGSYYNEQFF. CDR3 coding DNA: TGCAGTGCTGGGATTAGCGGGAGTTACTACAATGAGCAGTTCTTC.